This TCR beta chain is drawn from a study of blood T cells in healthy people across ages. Study-wide results and caveats: When set beside aged donors, long-lived donors presented more naive CD4+ cells and higher diversity. Per-million-T-cell TCR beta diversity fell roughly linearly with age.

Healthy Caucasian individuals from Russia aged about 6 to 95 were enrolled as donors. This clonotype was found many times. Its specificity is unknown. With a J-beta primer mix and a sample-barcoded 5' primer, a second PCR ran 7 to 11 cycles. Template switching added a 12-random-nucleotide identifier to every cDNA molecule. TCRdb passed the 5' RACE reads through MiXCR, listing each CDR3 protein once. The sample has about 1,800,000 distinct CDR3 sequences, over 25% seen once; the top ten hold about 7.7%. The CDR3 has 14 residues. J gave up 2 bases and V 7 bases, and 5 bases lay outside the gene matches. This TCR derives from a woman in her thirties in good health. Sequencing was carried out using blood. The chain has TRBV12-3 or TRBV12-4 and TRBJ2-5; 9 bases align to TRBD1. The CDR3 nucleotides are TGTGCCAGCAATAGGGACAGGGATCAAGAGACCCAGTACTTC. Translating gives CASNRDRDQETQYF.